These 9 T cell receptor beta chains share one sample of origin, sequenced in a study of shared clonotypes between healthy human individuals (dated by TCRdb to the early 2020s). The library was produced with the immunoSEQ multiplex PCR assay. TCRdb obtained this table from immuneACCESS and retained in-frame rearrangements with V and J assigned. These tables miss some clones; where compared with another copy, unresolved V genes account for less than half of the shortfall, and the remainder is unexplained. The sample table shows approximately 1.5 million clones, and 98% are seen once. The ten largest account for approximately 0.4% of the sample. Sequenced sample: naive CD4+ T cells sorted from blood. The sample's cell subset or site label, decoded: CD45RA+ positively selected. Receptors were obtained from a man under 40 in good health.

V usage is TRBV27 and J usage is TRBJ1-2; TRBD1 matches 7 bases. The J segment lost 4 bases and the V segment lost 6 bases, leaving 8 bases of the junction unmatched. This CDR3 has 14 residues. Germline lookup yields CDR1 MNHEY and CDR2 SMNVEV (reference sequence). CDR3 amino acids: CASSMTGLGYGYTF. CDR3 coding DNA: TGTGCCAGCAGCATGACAGGGTTGGGCTATGGCTACACCTTC.

The chain employs TRBV28 and TRBJ1-3, with D possibly TRBD1 on 6 matching bases. With 5 bases removed from V and 15 bases from J, the gap between germline ends came to 17 bases. Germline loops: CDR1 MDHEN, CDR2 SYDVKM. The CDR3 is made up of 12 amino acids. The CDR3 nucleotides are TGTGCCAGCAGTCACGGGGTGGGGGCTGCATATTTT. This translates into CASSHGVGAAYF.

The gene calls are TRBV25-1 and TRBJ1-5; D gene unclear. Germline V gives CDR1 MGHDK, CDR2 SYGVNS. With 8 bases removed from V and 0 bases from J, the gap between germline ends came to 14 bases. The CDR3 spans 15 residues. The CDR3 nucleotides read TGTGCCAGCCCCACCGACAAGAATAGCAATCAGCCCCAGCATTTT. This codes for CASPTDKNSNQPQHF.

The chain is built from TRBV9 and TRBJ2-1; 9 bases are shared with TRBD2. Germline CDR1 SGDLS, CDR2 YYNGEE. V was pared by 2 bases and J by 5 bases, with 11 bases of the junction left unmatched. The CDR3 spans 17 residues. The CDR3 loop is CASSVSAATSGHNEQFF. CDR3 DNA sequence: TGTGCCAGCAGCGTCTCAGCGGCGACTAGCGGCCACAATGAGCAGTTCTTC.

CDR3 sequence: CASSYATTYEQYF. CDR3 bases: TGTGCCAGCAGCTACGCAACCACCTACGAGCAGTACTTC. The gene calls are TRBV5-6 and TRBJ2-7; D unclear. Trimming shortened V by 3 bases and J by 2 bases, and 9 bases separated the two germline ends. Per germline, CDR1 SGHDT and CDR2 YYEEEE. The CDR3 has 13 amino acids. Supplemented by reference TRBV5-6 and TRBJ2-7, the full variable domain reads DAGVTQSPTHLIKTRGQQVTLRCSPKSGHDTVSWYQQALGQGPQFIFQYYEEEERQRGNFPDRFSGHQFPNYSSELNVNALLLGDSALYLCASSYATTYEQYFGPGTRLTVT.

This rearrangement joins TRBV27 to TRBJ2-2, with D perhaps matching TRBD2 (6 bases). The CDR3 consists of 15 residues. V lost 2 bases to trimming and J lost 11 bases, with 18 bases between them. Germline loops: CDR1 MNHEY, CDR2 SMNVEV (reference sequence). CDR3 region: CASSLERVPTFELFF. CDR3 nucleotides: TGTGCCAGCAGTTTAGAGCGGGTCCCCACCTTTGAGCTGTTTTTT.

The J gene is TRBJ2-1, the V gene TRBV7-2; D unresolved. CDR1 is SGHTA and CDR2 is FQGNSA in the germline V gene. The CDR3 spans 12 residues. Trimming took 5 bases from V and 9 from J, leaving 11 bases between them. DNA for the CDR3: TGTGCCAGCAGCGTTTCAGTTGGTGAGCAGTTCTTC. It specifies CASSVSVGEQFF. Using reference TRBV7-2 and TRBJ2-1 for the parts outside the CDR3, the full variable domain is GAGVSQSPSNKVTEKGKDVELRCDPISGHTALYWYRQSLGQGLEFLIYFQGNSAPDKSGLPSDRFSAERTGGSVSTLTIQRTQQEDSAVYLCASSVSVGEQFFGPGTRLTVL.

This rearrangement joins TRBV11-2 to TRBJ1-1; D is ambiguous. This CDR3 is built from 11 residues. Germline lookup yields CDR1 SGHAT and CDR2 FQNNGV. V was cut by 5 bases and J by 10 bases, with 11 bases left in between. The CDR3 loop reads CASSPPPGAFF. The CDR3 DNA is TGTGCCAGCAGCCCGCCCCCCGGAGCTTTCTTT.

As to this clone: The same CDR3 can be traced to other DNA sequences in this sample. The rearrangement uses TRBV28 and TRBJ2-1; no definite D call. This CDR3 has 12 residues. Germline V CDR1 and CDR2: MDHEN, SYDVKM. The V end lost 5 bases, the J end lost 4 bases, and 6 bases lay between the germline ends. CDR3 coding DNA: TGTGCCAGCAGTCTCCAGTACAATGAGCAGTTCTTC. Its protein product is CASSLQYNEQFF.